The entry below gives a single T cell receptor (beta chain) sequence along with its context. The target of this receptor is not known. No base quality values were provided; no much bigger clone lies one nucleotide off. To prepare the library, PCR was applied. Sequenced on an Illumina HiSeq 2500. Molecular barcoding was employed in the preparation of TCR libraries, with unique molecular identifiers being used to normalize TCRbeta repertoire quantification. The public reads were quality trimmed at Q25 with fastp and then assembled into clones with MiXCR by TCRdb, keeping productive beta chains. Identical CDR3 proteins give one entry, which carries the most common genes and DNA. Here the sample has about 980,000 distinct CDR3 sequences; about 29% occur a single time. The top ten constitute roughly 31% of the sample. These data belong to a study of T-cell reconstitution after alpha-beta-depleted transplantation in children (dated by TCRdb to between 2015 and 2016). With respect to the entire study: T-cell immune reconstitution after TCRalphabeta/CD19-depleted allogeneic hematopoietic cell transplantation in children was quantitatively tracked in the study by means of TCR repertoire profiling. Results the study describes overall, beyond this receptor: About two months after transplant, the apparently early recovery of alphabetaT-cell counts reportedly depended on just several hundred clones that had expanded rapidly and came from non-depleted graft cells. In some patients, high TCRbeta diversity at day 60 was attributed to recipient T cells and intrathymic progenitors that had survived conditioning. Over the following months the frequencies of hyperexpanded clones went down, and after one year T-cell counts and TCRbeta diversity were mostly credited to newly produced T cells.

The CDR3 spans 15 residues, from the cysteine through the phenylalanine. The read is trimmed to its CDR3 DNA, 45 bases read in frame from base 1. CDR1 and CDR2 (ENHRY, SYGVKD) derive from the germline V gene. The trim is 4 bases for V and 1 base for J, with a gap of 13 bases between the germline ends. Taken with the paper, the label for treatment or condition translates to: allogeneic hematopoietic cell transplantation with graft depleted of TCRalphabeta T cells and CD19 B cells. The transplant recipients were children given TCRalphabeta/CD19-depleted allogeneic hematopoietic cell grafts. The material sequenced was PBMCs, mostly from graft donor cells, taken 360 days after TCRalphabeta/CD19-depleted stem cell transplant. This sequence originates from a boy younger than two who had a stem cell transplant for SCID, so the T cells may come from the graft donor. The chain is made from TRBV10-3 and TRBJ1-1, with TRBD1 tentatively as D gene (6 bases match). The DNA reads TGTGCCATCAGTGGTCACAGGGATTGGAACACTGAAGCTTTCTTT. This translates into CAISGHRDWNTEAFF.